The clone carrying this TCR beta chain was seen just once. Its antigen is not known. It was with random hexamers that roughly 0.5 to 1 ug RNA was reverse transcribed. TCRdb recomputed calls from the immunoSEQ multiplex PCR reads with MiXCR, one row per CDR3 protein. The data show about 190,000 distinct CDR3 sequences, about 94% seen once. This sample is drawn from a study of CD8 T cells in Susac syndrome. General study points: Clonal expansion did not appear in Susac syndrome CD4+ T cell repertoires.

The CDR3 runs to 17 residues. CDR1 is SGHRS and CDR2 is YFSETQ in the germline V gene. V lost 0 bases and J 2 bases, leaving 17 bases between the germline ends. The clonotype comes from a human donor with Susac syndrome. The sequenced material came from CD4+ T cells from PBMCs. This rearrangement joins TRBV5-1 to TRBJ1-1, with D hard to call. The CDR3 DNA sequence: TGCGCCAGCAGCTTGGACAGTTTTGGGTCGTCCAACACTGAAGCTTTCTTT. Translating gives CASSLDSFGSSNTEAFF.